Listed here are 17 T cell receptor beta chains from one sample, sequenced in a study of CD8 T cells in ankylosing spondylitis. No antigen has been identified for these receptors. TCRdb re-derived calls from the 5' RACE reads in MiXCR, one entry per CDR3 protein. The profile shows around 430,000 distinct CDR3 sequences, roughly 15% of them singletons. The study's findings and limits: Ankylosing spondylitis blood seemed to carry a telltale TCR beta motif made of several highly homologous variants.

The sequencing input was blood, either unsorted or a sorted T cell fraction (not recorded which). The receptors were gathered from a male donor with ankylosing spondylitis.

The table lists this clonotype with many counts. This chain connects TRBV5-1 to TRBJ1-1; D possibly corresponds to TRBD1 (5 bases). CDR3 length: 14 residues. Germline CDR1 SGHRS, CDR2 YFSETQ. The V end was cut by 4 bases, the J end by 4 bases, with 14 bases between. The CDR3 nucleotides are TGCGCCAGCAGCCCGATCGGGGGTGGCACTGAAGCTTTCTTT. Encoded protein: CASSPIGGGTEAFF.

The V and J genes are TRBV9 and TRBJ2-2; no reliable D call. Looked up from germline, CDR1 is SGDLS and CDR2 is YYNGEE. V was shortened by 6 bases and J by 4 bases, with 16 bases between the two germline ends. The CDR3 runs 15 residues. The CDR3 DNA is TGTGCCAGCACCCCAGGTTGGGGTGGCACCGGGGAGCTGTTTTTT. It specifies CASTPGWGGTGELFF. The full variable domain, completed using reference TRBV9 and TRBJ2-2, is DSGVTQTPKHLITATGQRVTLRCSPRSGDLSVYWYQQSLDQGLQFLIQYYNGEERAKGNILERFSAQQFPDLHSELNLSSLELGDSALYFCASTPGWGGTGELFFGEGSRLTVL.

The V call is TRBV6-1, the J call TRBJ1-4; 9 bases line up with TRBD1. This CDR3 comprises 15 residues. The V gene end was trimmed by 4 bases and the J gene end by 8 bases; junction bases not matched to a gene: 8. Germline lookup yields CDR1 MNHNS and CDR2 SASEGT. The CDR3 region is CASSARTGVAEKLFF. CDR3 DNA: TGTGCCAGCAGTGCCCGGACAGGGGTAGCGGAAAAACTGTTTTTT.

V usage is TRBV28 and J usage is TRBJ1-2; D remains ambiguous. Germline V gene data show CDR1 as MDHEN and CDR2 as SYDVKM. Trimming left V 4 bases short and J 4 bases short, with 7 bases between. This CDR3 contains 12 residues. CDR3 sequence: CASSSGSYGYTF. The CDR3, as DNA: TGTGCCAGCAGTTCCGGGTCCTATGGCTACACCTTC.

Only a few counts were recorded for this clonotype. The chain has TRBV7-2 and TRBJ1-6, with a tentative D call TRBD1 (6 bases). With 0 bases removed from V and 5 bases from J, the gap between germline ends came to 8 bases. Germline V gene lookup returns CDR1 SGHTA and CDR2 FQGNSA. There are 15 residues in the CDR3. CDR3 loop: CASSLAGHHNSPLHF. CDR3 DNA sequence: TGTGCCAGCAGCTTAGCGGGACACCATAATTCACCCCTCCACTTT.

J is TRBJ2-1 and V is TRBV20-1; 9 bases align to TRBD2. CDR1 is DFQATT and CDR2 is SNEGSKA in the germline V gene (reference sequence). V gave up 1 base and J gave up 6 bases; unmatched junction bases: 7. The CDR3 is 15 amino acids. The DNA for the CDR3 is TGCAGTGCTAGAGCTAGCGGGATAGGGAGCAATGAGCAGTTCTTC. Amino acid sequence: CSARASGIGSNEQFF.

This clonotype was found a few times. This chain uses TRBV10-3 with TRBJ2-7; 11 bases align to TRBD2. CDR1 ENHRY and CDR2 SYGVKD come from the germline V gene. The CDR3 has 17 residues. The junction had 9 bases not matched to a gene; V was cut back by 4 bases and J by 1 base. CDR3 nucleotide sequence: TGTGCCATCAGTGGAACTAGCGGGAGTACCTATTCCTACGAGCAGTACTTC. As protein: CAISGTSGSTYSYEQYF.

The chain couples TRBV20-1 to TRBJ2-7; TRBD1 might be the D (6 bases). Germline values: CDR1 DFQATT, CDR2 SNEGSKA (reference sequence). V shed 2 bases and J shed 3 bases, with 14 bases lying between them. The CDR3 totals 14 residues. Here the CDR3 DNA reads TGCAGTGCTAGAAGGACAGAGAAACTCTACGAGCAGTACTTC. It yields the protein CSARRTEKLYEQYF.

The chain recombines TRBV19 with TRBJ2-2, with TRBD1 identical over 9 bases. V shed 8 bases, J shed 5 bases, and the junction held 6 bases outside the gene matches. CDR3 size: 14 residues. Per germline, CDR1 LNHDA and CDR2 SQIVND (reference sequence). DNA of the CDR3: TGTGCCAGTTTCCGACAGGGGGTTACCGGGGAGCTGTTTTTT. Its translation: CASFRQGVTGELFF.

There are a few counts of this clonotype. This sequence joins TRBV7-2 and TRBJ2-3; no definite D call. Germline V gene sequence: CDR1 SGHTA, CDR2 FQGNSA. V lost 3 bases and J lost 2, with 9 bases in between. The CDR3 loop spans 14 amino acids. In nucleotides, the CDR3 is TGTGCCAGCAGCTTGGGCAAGATCACAGATACGCAGTATTTT. This codes for CASSLGKITDTQYF. Using reference TRBV7-2 and TRBJ2-3 for the parts outside the CDR3, the full variable domain is GAGVSQSPSNKVTEKGKDVELRCDPISGHTALYWYRQSLGQGLEFLIYFQGNSAPDKSGLPSDRFSAERTGGSVSTLTIQRTQQEDSAVYLCASSLGKITDTQYFGPGTRLTVL.

The chain is built from TRBV7-3 and TRBJ2-1, with TRBD2 matching 14 bases. This CDR3 is 15 amino acids long. The trim removed 5 bases at V and 9 bases at J, leaving 6 bases unmatched. The germline CDR1 and CDR2 sequences are SGHTA and FQGTGA. CDR3 sequence: CASSKGLAGVSEQFF. The CDR3 nucleotides read TGTGCCAGCAGCAAGGGACTAGCGGGAGTTAGTGAGCAGTTCTTC.

The rearrangement joins TRBV20-1 to TRBJ1-2; 9 bases agree with TRBD1. With 3 bases clipped from V and 7 bases from J, the junction kept 6 bases outside the gene matches. Germline V gene sequence: CDR1 DFQATT, CDR2 SNEGSKA (reference sequence). The CDR3 is 13 residues long. The chain's CDR3 is CSASQGQGFGYTF. The CDR3 DNA reads TGCAGTGCTAGCCAGGGACAGGGCTTTGGCTACACCTTC.

The V call is TRBV18, the J call TRBJ1-1; the D gene is possibly TRBD1 (5 bases). CDR3 size: 16 residues. Trimming stripped 6 bases from V and 1 base from J, with 18 bases between. Germline V gene lookup returns CDR1 KGHSH and CDR2 LQKENI. The DNA for the CDR3 is TGTGCCAGCTCGCAGGGACGGACCCCGACGAACACTGAAGCTTTCTTT. As protein: CASSQGRTPTNTEAFF.

The V call is TRBV6-2 or TRBV6-3, the J call TRBJ1-2; weak D call: TRBD1 (6 bases). Trimming left V 3 bases short and J 6 bases short, with 14 bases between. From germline, CDR1 is MNHEY and CDR2 SVGEGT. The CDR3 length is 14 residues. CDR3 DNA: TGTGCCAGCAGTTATCGGACAGCCTCGGATGGCTACACCTTC. Protein: CASSYRTASDGYTF.

J is TRBJ1-2 and V is TRBV21-1; the D segment call TRBD1 is taken from the table without a DNA check. TRBV21-1 counts as a pseudogene. The CDR3 has 15 amino acids. Here the CDR3 DNA reads TGTGCCAGCAGTGAAATCGGGGCCACCGACTATGGCTACACCTTC. Translating gives CASSEIGATDYGYTF.

V is TRBV7-9 and J is TRBJ1-6; D ambiguous. The germline CDR1 and CDR2 sequences are SEHNR and FQNEAQ (reference sequence). CDR3 size: 14 residues. Trimming shortened V by 2 bases and J by 4 bases, and 6 bases separated the two germline ends. CDR3 sequence: CASSLLQYNSPLHF. The CDR3 region has the DNA TGTGCCAGCAGCTTACTCCAGTATAATTCACCCCTCCACTTT.

This chain links TRBV5-1 with TRBJ2-2, with D uncertain. The CDR3 has 16 amino acids. Germline V gene data show CDR1 as SGHRS and CDR2 as YFSETQ. Between the trimmed V and J ends, which lost 0 bases and 3 bases, there was a span of 12 bases. The CDR3 protein is CASSLGGSAYTGELFF. CDR3 bases: TGCGCCAGCAGCTTGGGAGGCAGCGCGTACACCGGGGAGCTGTTTTTT.